Below, 30 T cell receptor beta chains from the same sample are listed, as sequenced in a study of blood T cell repertoires in COVID-19. The data were produced by immunoSEQ multiplex PCR, yet TCRdb's version contains in-frame clones alone and is incomplete. The sample yields approximately 300,000 clones, roughly 88% seen once. The sequenced material came from peripheral blood. The receptors here all came from a woman aged 50 to 65 with acute or convalescent COVID-19.

The chain combines TRBV5-1 with TRBJ1-1; TRBD1 agrees at 7 bases. Trimming at V came to 3 bases and at J to 7 bases, leaving 6 bases not matched to a gene. The CDR3 spans 13 residues. In germline, CDR1 is SGHRS, CDR2 YFSETQ. The CDR3 nucleotides read TGCGCCAGCAGCTCTGGGACAGATAGTGAAGCTTTCTTT. It specifies CASSSGTDSEAFF.

This clone was counted a single time. This chain connects TRBV12-5 to TRBJ2-7; 7 nucleotides align to TRBD1. Unmatched junction bases numbered 10, after V lost 7 bases and J lost 7 bases. Germline loops: CDR1 LGHNT, CDR2 FRNRAP. This CDR3 spans 13 amino acids. The CDR3 region is CASAPGQRSEQYF. The DNA for the CDR3 is TGTGCTAGTGCCCCGGGACAGCGGTCGGAGCAGTACTTC.

This clone was detected only once. The chain joins TRBV28 to TRBJ2-3; 12 bases are shared with TRBD2. Germline assignment: CDR1 MDHEN and CDR2 SYDVKM. This CDR3 is 17 amino acids long. V gave up 5 bases and J gave up 1 base; unmatched junction bases: 7. CDR3 sequence (DNA): TGTGCCAGCAGTATCCCTAGCGGGAGGGGGGGCACAGATACGCAGTATTTT. Its translation is CASSIPSGRGGTDTQYF.

This sequence joins TRBV2 and TRBJ1-1; 7 positions agree with TRBD1. The V gene's germline CDR1 is SNHLY and CDR2 FYNNEI. V shed 1 base, J shed 1 base, and the junction held 3 bases outside the gene matches. The CDR3 is 15 amino acids. The CDR3 nucleotides read TGTGCCAGCAGTGAAGTCCGGGACAGGAACACTGAAGCTTTCTTT. Encoded protein: CASSEVRDRNTEAFF.

The rearrangement uses TRBV6-5 and TRBJ1-2; the match to TRBD1 covers 12 bases. The length of the CDR3 is 15 residues. V was pared by 6 bases and J by 8 bases, with 10 bases of the junction left unmatched. The V gene's germline CDR1 is MNHEY and CDR2 SVGAGI. In DNA form, the CDR3 reads TGTGCCAGCAGGAACTCCGGGACAGGGGGCGAGGGCTACACCTTC. It translates to CASRNSGTGGEGYTF.

The chain uses TRBV27 and TRBJ2-2; 7 positions match TRBD1. The V gene end was trimmed by 7 bases and the J gene end by 3 bases; junction bases not matched to a gene: 5. Germline V gene sequence: CDR1 MNHEY, CDR2 SMNVEV (reference sequence). This CDR3 is 14 amino acids long. CDR3: CASTRDRYTGELFF. DNA for the CDR3: TGTGCCAGCACAAGGGACAGATACACCGGGGAGCTGTTTTTT.

This sequence joins TRBV27 and TRBJ1-5; D gene uncertain. This CDR3 is 13 amino acids long. The V end lost 5 bases, the J end lost 5 bases, and 10 bases lay between the germline ends. Germline CDR1 and CDR2: MNHEY and SMNVEV (reference sequence). CDR3 residues: CASSTTTYQPQHF. As DNA, the CDR3 is TGTGCCAGCAGTACTACGACCTATCAGCCCCAGCATTTT.

The chain is built from TRBV4-2 and TRBJ2-1, with D perhaps TRBD1 (5 bases). Germline CDR1 is LGHNA and CDR2 is YNFKEQ. Trimming took off 1 base at V and 15 bases at J, with 13 bases between the two ends. The CDR3 extends over 12 amino acids. The chain's CDR3 is CASSQVPGPLFF. CDR3 in DNA: TGTGCCAGCAGCCAAGTCCCAGGGCCTCTGTTCTTC.

The chain recombines TRBV24-1 with TRBJ1-4, with no clear D. V shed 4 bases and J shed 7 bases, with 15 bases lying between them. Germline CDR1 reads KGHDR; CDR2 reads SFDVKD. This CDR3 spans 15 amino acids. In nucleotides, the CDR3 is TGTGCCACCAGTGACCCGAGCTATCCGGGTGAAAAACTGTTTTTT. Its protein product is CATSDPSYPGEKLFF.

As for this clone: Relative to the germline gene, one junction end is altered; a read error may explain this. The V and J genes are TRBV28 and TRBJ2-2; weak D call: TRBD2 (6 bases). Looked up from germline, CDR1 is MDHEN and CDR2 is SYDVKM. The CDR3 length is 15 residues. The CDR3 is CASSLWLANTGELFF. Written as DNA, the CDR3 is TGTGCCAGCAGTTTGTGGCTAGCGAATACCGGGGAGCTGTTTTTT.

The genes are TRBV11-1 and TRBJ2-1; 8 bases are shared with TRBD2. Per germline, CDR1 SGHAT and CDR2 FQDESV (reference sequence). The CDR3 has 16 amino acids. The junction had 12 bases not matched to a gene; V was cut back by 5 bases and J by 6 bases. The CDR3 region is CASSGEGAGGRNEQFF. Written as DNA, the CDR3 is TGTGCCAGCAGCGGCGAAGGCGCGGGAGGACGCAATGAGCAGTTCTTC. Full variable domain (remainder filled in from reference TRBV11-1 and TRBJ2-1): EAEVAQSPRYKITEKSQAVAFWCDPISGHATLYWYRQILGQGPELLVQFQDESVVDDSQLPKDRFSAERLKGVDSTLKIQPAELGDSAMYLCASSGEGAGGRNEQFFGPGTRLTVL.

The rearrangement joins TRBV5-6 to TRBJ1-2; D perhaps matches TRBD1 (5 bases). In germline, CDR1 is SGHDT, CDR2 YYEEEE. V lost 1 base and J lost 4, with 8 bases in between. The length of the CDR3 is 13 residues. The CDR3 is CASSLYQGYGYTF. The CDR3, as DNA: TGTGCCAGCAGCTTGTACCAGGGCTATGGCTACACCTTC.

The chain couples TRBV4-2 to TRBJ1-2, with 7 bases aligning to TRBD1. CDR1 is LGHNA and CDR2 is YNFKEQ in the germline V gene. This CDR3 contains 16 residues. Germline trimming cut 0 bases from V and 4 bases from J; bases unmatched to any gene: 8. The CDR3 here is CASSQDLGTESYGYTF. In DNA, the CDR3 is TGTGCCAGCAGCCAAGATCTTGGGACAGAATCCTATGGCTACACCTTC.

V is TRBV7-2 and J is TRBJ2-7; a weak D match, TRBD1 (6 bases). V lost 4 bases and J 2 bases, leaving 12 bases between the germline ends. Germline V gene lookup returns CDR1 SGHTA and CDR2 FQGNSA. CDR3 length equals 14 residues. CDR3 region: CASSSPRTAYEQYF. For the CDR3, the DNA is TGTGCCAGCAGCTCCCCTAGGACAGCCTACGAGCAGTACTTC.

This clone occurred once. The chain couples TRBV7-3 to TRBJ2-5; TRBD1 matches 7 bases. V trimming: 5 bases; J trimming: 5 bases; junction bases outside the gene matches: 11. The CDR3 contains 15 residues. Looked up from germline, CDR1 is SGHTA and CDR2 is FQGTGA. The CDR3 sequence is CASSLRGTAGETQYF. The CDR3 region has the DNA TGTGCCAGCAGCCTGCGTGGGACAGCTGGCGAGACCCAGTACTTC.

The chain recombines TRBV18 with TRBJ1-4; unclear D gene. CDR1 and CDR2 (germline): KGHSH, LQKENI. CDR3 length equals 14 residues. V was pared by 3 bases and J by 4 bases, with 9 bases between. The CDR3 sequence: CASSPVTNNEKLFF. CDR3 coding DNA: TGTGCCAGCTCACCGGTGACAAATAATGAAAAACTGTTTTTT.

The V and J genes are TRBV7-2 and TRBJ1-5; no clear D gene. The V gene lost 2 bases and the J gene lost 6 bases, with 8 bases spanning the gap. Per germline, CDR1 SGHTA and CDR2 FQGNSA. This CDR3 spans 13 amino acids. The CDR3 reads CASSLRRFQPQHF. In nucleotides, the CDR3 is TGTGCCAGCAGCTTACGTCGTTTTCAGCCCCAGCATTTT.

The rearrangement uses TRBV6-2 or TRBV6-3 and TRBJ2-3; a weak D match, TRBD2 (6 bases). This CDR3 region has 18 residues. Trimming left V 2 bases short and J 2 bases short, with 20 bases between. In germline, CDR1 is MNHEY, CDR2 SVGEGT. CDR3 sequence reads: CASSYPPGSGPNTDTQYF. The DNA of the CDR3 is TGTGCCAGCAGTTACCCTCCCGGGAGCGGACCCAACACAGATACGCAGTATTTT.

J is TRBJ2-1 and V is TRBV7-3; tentative D call: TRBD2 (6 bases). CDR1 SGHTA and CDR2 FQGTGA come from the germline V gene. Deletions cut 5 bases from V and 10 bases from J, with 12 bases between. The CDR3 loop spans 12 amino acids. CDR3 nucleotides: TGTGCCAGCAGCCTGCGGGACTCCGAGCAGTTCTTC. Its translation: CASSLRDSEQFF.

The gene calls are TRBV6-1 and TRBJ2-2, with TRBD1 as a possible D gene (6 bases). The V and J ends lost 2 bases and 1 base respectively, with 11 bases between them. The germline CDR1 and CDR2 sequences are MNHNS and SASEGT. The CDR3 is 16 residues long. CDR3 DNA sequence: TGTGCCAGCAGTGAATGGGGGCTGGAGAACACCGGGGAGCTGTTTTTT. Amino acid sequence: CASSEWGLENTGELFF.

The chain employs TRBV6-1 and TRBJ1-4; TRBD1 matches at 8 bases. Germline V gene lookup returns CDR1 MNHNS and CDR2 SASEGT. The CDR3 has 18 amino acids. After removal of 2 bases from V and 0 bases from J, the junction contained 8 bases not matched to a gene. DNA of the CDR3: TGTGCCAGCAGTGAACCCCTCAGGGGGCTTGCAACTAATGAAAAACTGTTTTTT. Protein sequence: CASSEPLRGLATNEKLFF.

The V and J genes are TRBV11-2 and TRBJ2-7; 9 bases fit TRBD2. This CDR3 is 14 amino acids long. Unmatched junction bases numbered 5, after V lost 5 bases and J lost 3 bases. Germline loops: CDR1 SGHAT, CDR2 FQNNGV. CDR3 loop: CASSQYSGSYEQYF. The CDR3 DNA reads TGTGCCAGCAGCCAATATAGCGGGAGCTACGAGCAGTACTTC.

The rearrangement uses TRBV5-1 and TRBJ2-7, with a possible D match to TRBD1 (6 bases). Trimming stripped 5 bases from V and 6 bases from J, with 12 bases between. The CDR3 is 12 amino acids. The germline CDR1 and CDR2 sequences are SGHRS and YFSETQ. The CDR3 region is CASRTGPGEQYF. CDR3 bases: TGCGCCAGCAGGACAGGCCCAGGCGAGCAGTACTTC.

This chain connects TRBV5-5 to TRBJ1-1; D ambiguous. Per germline, CDR1 SGHKS and CDR2 YYEKEE (reference sequence). The CDR3 contains 13 residues. Trimming removed 1 base from V and 0 bases from J, with 4 bases in between. The CDR3 DNA follows: TGTGCCAGCAGCTTGATCATGAACACTGAAGCTTTCTTT. This sequence encodes CASSLIMNTEAFF.

This chain links TRBV4-3 with TRBJ2-2; the match to TRBD2 covers 9 bases. Germline V CDR1 and CDR2: LGHNA, YSLEER. The CDR3 extends over 17 amino acids. V dropped 0 bases and J dropped 6; count of bases not matched to a gene: 8. DNA of the CDR3: TGCGCCAGCAGCCAAGACTTAGCGGGAGTGAGCGCCGGGGAGCTGTTTTTT. Translated, it gives CASSQDLAGVSAGELFF.

This chain uses TRBV4-2 with TRBJ1-4; 11 positions agree with TRBD1. The V and J ends lost 1 base and 6 bases, in that order; junction bases with no gene match: 4. The CDR3 has 16 amino acids. Per germline, CDR1 LGHNA and CDR2 YNFKEQ. The CDR3 loop reads CASSQGRTGGYEKLFF. The CDR3 nucleotides are TGTGCCAGCAGCCAAGGAAGGACAGGGGGCTATGAAAAACTGTTTTTT.

V and J are TRBV9 and TRBJ1-1; D gene ambiguous. Trimming took off 0 bases at V and 5 bases at J, with 20 bases between the two ends. CDR3 length: 17 residues. Germline V gives CDR1 SGDLS, CDR2 YYNGEE. The CDR3 loop reads CASSVVSGRLERTEAFF. CDR3 in DNA: TGTGCCAGCAGCGTAGTTTCCGGGCGCCTGGAGCGGACTGAAGCTTTCTTT. The full variable domain, rest sourced from reference TRBV9 and TRBJ1-1, is DSGVTQTPKHLITATGQRVTLRCSPRSGDLSVYWYQQSLDQGLQFLIQYYNGEERAKGNILERFSAQQFPDLHSELNLSSLELGDSALYFCASSVVSGRLERTEAFFGQGTRLTVV.

The chain carries TRBV6-5 and TRBJ1-1; 9 nucleotides align to TRBD1. Germline values: CDR1 MNHEY, CDR2 SVGAGI. V lost 10 bases and J lost 4; bases outside the gene matches: 10. This CDR3 contains 14 residues. The CDR3 region is CATEPRDRVTEAFF. As DNA, the CDR3 is TGTGCCACCGAACCCCGGGACAGGGTCACTGAAGCTTTCTTT.

J is TRBJ2-3 and V is TRBV28; D remains unclear. Trimming left V 4 bases short and J 5 bases short, with 7 bases between. Germline V lookup: CDR1 MDHEN, CDR2 SYDVKM. The CDR3 contains 12 residues. The CDR3 sequence: CASSSPLDTQYF. CDR3 DNA sequence: TGTGCCAGCAGTTCCCCCCTAGATACGCAGTATTTT.

This chain joins TRBV28 and TRBJ2-1; 8 nucleotides line up with TRBD2. V lost 6 bases, J lost 6 bases, and 4 bases stayed unmatched. The CDR3 is 13 amino acids. CDR1 and CDR2 (germline): MDHEN, SYDVKM. CDR3 sequence: CASSYGTSNEQFF. The CDR3 bases are TGTGCCAGCAGCTATGGGACTAGCAATGAGCAGTTCTTC.